One and the same sample provided the 10 T cell receptor beta chains below, sequenced in a study of blood T cell repertoires in COVID-19. Data came from immunoSEQ multiplex PCR; TCRdb stores just in-frame clones and leaves some out. The table includes about 71,000 clones, more than 75% detected once. Sequencing was performed on peripheral blood. All receptors come from an elderly woman with acute or convalescent COVID-19.

The rearrangement uses TRBV3-1 (or the pseudogene TRBV3-2) and TRBJ2-5; D uncertain. Germline V gene data show CDR1 as LGHDT and CDR2 as YNNKEL (reference sequence). The CDR3 runs 15 residues. Trimming took off 2 bases at V and 2 bases at J, with 12 bases between the two ends. CDR3 sequence reads: CASSQSRVGQETQYF. The CDR3 DNA reads as TGTGCCAGCAGCCAATCCCGGGTTGGGCAAGAGACCCAGTACTTC.

The CDR3 protein is CASSQVSSSALQTQYF. In DNA form, the CDR3 reads TGTGCCAGCAGCCAAGTATCGAGTTCAGCGTTACAGACCCAGTACTTC. The chain employs TRBV3-1 (or the pseudogene TRBV3-2) and TRBJ2-5; D unclear. Deletions cut 1 base from V and 6 bases from J, with 18 bases between. Germline CDR1 LGHDT, CDR2 YNNKEL (reference sequence). The CDR3 runs to 16 residues.

V usage is TRBV7-2 and J usage is TRBJ2-1; 7 nucleotides align to TRBD1. The CDR3 contains 14 residues. CDR1 is SGHTA, CDR2 FQGNSA, per germline. V gave up 3 bases and J gave up 3 bases; unmatched junction bases: 2. CDR3 sequence: CASSLTGYYNEQFF. The DNA of the CDR3 is TGTGCCAGCAGCTTGACAGGGTACTACAATGAGCAGTTCTTC.

The chain couples TRBV7-9 to TRBJ2-1, with 11 positions matching TRBD2. CDR1 is SEHNR, CDR2 FQNEAQ, per germline (reference sequence). The CDR3 covers 14 residues. The J segment lost 8 bases and the V segment lost 6 bases, leaving 6 bases of the junction unmatched. The CDR3 spells CASSSGRASDEQFF. The CDR3 DNA is TGTGCCAGCAGTAGCGGGAGGGCCTCGGATGAGCAGTTCTTC.

The CDR3 loop reads CASSGTSAGTDTQYF. The CDR3, as DNA: TGTGCCAGCTCCGGGACTAGCGCCGGCACAGATACGCAGTATTTT. This chain links TRBV11-3 with TRBJ2-3; 10 nucleotides agree with TRBD2. From germline, CDR1 is SGHNT and CDR2 YENEEA. The CDR3 spans 15 residues. V lost 8 bases to trimming and J lost 1 base; unmatched junction nucleotides: 6.

V gene TRBV10-2 combines with J gene TRBJ1-1; D unresolved. Per the germline V gene, CDR1 is WSHSY and CDR2 is SAAADI. The CDR3 extends over 15 amino acids. Trimming left V 0 bases short and J 6 bases short, with 14 bases between. CDR3 bases: TGCGCCAGCAGTGAGTCGAAGGCGGGGAGAGCTGAAGCTTTCTTT. This gives the protein CASSESKAGRAEAFF.

The chain uses TRBV27 and TRBJ2-6; D remains ambiguous. Germline V gives CDR1 MNHEY, CDR2 SMNVEV (reference sequence). The CDR3 is made up of 14 amino acids. The V and J ends lost 5 bases and 0 bases respectively, with 5 bases between them. CDR3 nucleotides: TGTGCCAGCAGTGTCCTCTCTGGGGCCAACGTCCTGACTTTC. Translating gives CASSVLSGANVLTF.

V is TRBV30 and J is TRBJ2-6; possibly TRBD1 for D (5 bases). Germline values: CDR1 GTSNPN, CDR2 SVGIG (reference sequence). The CDR3 runs to 17 residues. The germline V and J ends were trimmed by 3 bases and 0 bases, with 15 bases remaining between them. The CDR3 here is CAWSPGIHFSGANVLTF. CDR3 in DNA: TGTGCCTGGAGCCCAGGGATCCATTTCTCTGGGGCCAACGTCCTGACTTTC.

The chain has TRBV5-4 and TRBJ2-3; TRBD2 aligns across 11 bases. The ends lost 4 bases at V and 5 bases at J; junction bases unmatched: 6. This CDR3 is 15 amino acids long. Germline V gene lookup returns CDR1 SGHNT and CDR2 YYREEE (reference sequence). The CDR3 DNA is TGTGCCAGCAGCCTCGGACTAGCGGGCGAAGATACGCAGTATTTT. This translates into CASSLGLAGEDTQYF.

The rearrangement links TRBV10-3 to TRBJ1-2; 10 bases agree with TRBD1. J lost 6 bases, V lost 7 bases, and 8 bases had no gene match. CDR1 is ENHRY, CDR2 SYGVKD, per germline. The CDR3 covers 14 residues. In DNA form, the CDR3 reads TGTGCCATCACCATGACAGGGGGCGTTGATGGCTACACCTTC. This gives the protein CAITMTGGVDGYTF.